Presented here are 15 T cell receptor beta chains from one specimen sequenced in a study of blood T cell repertoires in COVID-19. Sequenced by immunoSEQ multiplex PCR; TCRdb stores in-frame clones only, minus some. This repertoire shows under 300,000 clones, around 87% found once; its top ten account for more than 6%. The sample was peripheral blood. Receptors originate from a man aged 60 to 69 who had recovered from COVID-19.

The chain combines TRBV5-1 with TRBJ2-3; a possible D gene is TRBD2 (6 bases). V was shortened by 0 bases and J by 4 bases, with 12 bases between the two germline ends. The CDR3 is 15 residues long. In germline, CDR1 is SGHRS, CDR2 YFSETQ. CDR3 DNA: TGCGCCAGCAGCTTGGTGCGGGGCCCCCCAGATACGCAGTATTTT. Its protein is CASSLVRGPPDTQYF.

This clone was counted a few times. The chain's CDR3 is CASSPWWGLADTGELFF. The CDR3 DNA is TGTGCCAGCAGCCCTTGGTGGGGACTAGCGGACACCGGGGAGCTGTTTTTT. V gene TRBV11-2 combines with J gene TRBJ2-2; the match to TRBD2 covers 11 bases. The CDR3 loop spans 17 amino acids. Germline V gives CDR1 SGHAT, CDR2 FQNNGV. V trimming: 5 bases; J trimming: 3 bases; junction bases outside the gene matches: 8.

The chain links TRBV29-1 to TRBJ2-2; D unclear. The CDR3 sequence is 13 residues long. V lost 6 bases to trimming and J lost 2 bases, with 10 bases between them. Germline CDR1 SQVTM, CDR2 ANQGSEA. The CDR3 loop reads CSVRLSNTGELFF. CDR3 DNA: TGCAGCGTCCGACTCTCCAACACCGGGGAGCTGTTTTTT.

This chain uses TRBV5-4 with TRBJ1-6; TRBD1 matches at 8 bases. Germline CDR1 is SGHNT and CDR2 is YYREEE (reference sequence). V lost 6 bases, J lost 7 bases, and 6 bases stayed unmatched. The CDR3 runs to 14 residues. This CDR3 is CASNKGQGNSPLHF. The CDR3 DNA is TGTGCCAGCAATAAAGGACAGGGCAATTCACCCCTCCACTTT.

The chain is built from TRBV21-1 and TRBJ1-2. TRBV21-1 is reported as a pseudogene. The CDR3 sequence is 11 residues long. CDR3 sequence: CASSSGGGYTF. The CDR3 DNA is TGTGCCAGCAGCTCTGGGGGGGGCTACACCTTC.

The rearrangement uses TRBV9 and TRBJ2-3; 10 bases are a match to TRBD1. J lost 0 bases, V lost 4 bases, and 8 bases had no gene match. Per the germline V gene, CDR1 is SGDLS and CDR2 is YYNGEE. There are 17 residues in the CDR3. As DNA, the CDR3 is TGTGCCAGCAGCCGACGGGACAGGGGAATAAGCACAGATACGCAGTATTTT. Translation gives CASSRRDRGISTDTQYF.

This chain uses TRBV5-1 with TRBJ2-5, with 10 bases lining up with TRBD2. Germline V CDR1 and CDR2: SGHRS, YFSETQ. The CDR3 length is 18 residues. Losses at the gene ends were 4 bases for V and 5 bases for J; bases not matched to a gene: 17. The CDR3 DNA sequence: TGCGCCAGCAGCCTGGGGTTAGGCTCCAGCGGGGGGGCTGAGACCCAGTACTTC. Translated, it gives CASSLGLGSSGGAETQYF.

In its sample, this clone was seen once. V and J are TRBV7-9 and TRBJ2-7; maybe TRBD1 (6 bases). This CDR3 spans 13 amino acids. The V end was cut by 4 bases, the J end by 5 bases, with 12 bases between. Germline CDR1 is SEHNR and CDR2 is FQNEAQ (reference sequence). The CDR3 reads CASSSTGFDEQYF. CDR3 DNA: TGTGCCAGCAGCTCAACAGGGTTCGACGAGCAGTACTTC. The full variable domain, rest sourced from reference TRBV7-9 and TRBJ2-7, is DTGVSQNPRHKITKRGQNVTFRCDPISEHNRLYWYRQTLGQGPEFLTYFQNEAQLEKSRLLSDRFSAERPKGSFSTLEIQRTEQGDSAMYLCASSSTGFDEQYFGPGTRLTVT.

This clone was counted a single time. The chain couples TRBV6-5 to TRBJ2-3; D is unresolved. V dropped 2 bases and J dropped 0 bases, with 9 bases sitting between them. CDR1 is MNHEY and CDR2 is SVGAGI in the germline V gene. The CDR3 spans 15 residues. CDR3 nucleotides: TGTGCCAGCAGTTACCGGCGGAAAAGCACAGATACGCAGTATTTT. This sequence encodes CASSYRRKSTDTQYF.

The chain recombines TRBV19 with TRBJ1-2; D might be TRBD1 (5 bases). Trimming removed 4 bases at V and 2 bases at J, with 14 bases between. The CDR3 is made up of 15 amino acids. Per the germline V gene, CDR1 is LNHDA and CDR2 is SQIVND (reference sequence). The CDR3 coding sequence is TGTGCCAGTAGTAAGGAGGGGATGGGAAACTATGGCTACACCTTC. Residues: CASSKEGMGNYGYTF. Together with reference TRBV19 and TRBJ1-2, the CDR3 gives the full variable domain: DGGITQSPKYLFRKEGQNVTLSCEQNLNHDAMYWYRQDPGQGLRLIYYSQIVNDFQKGDIAEGYSVSREKKESFPLTVTSAQKNPTAFYLCASSKEGMGNYGYTFGSGTRLTVV.

This sequence joins TRBV5-6 and TRBJ2-5; D gene ambiguous. V was pared by 0 bases and J by 4 bases, with 7 bases between. Germline V lookup: CDR1 SGHDT, CDR2 YYEEEE. The CDR3 has 13 amino acids. CDR3 in DNA: TGTGCCAGCAGCTTGGGAGCCGGAGAGACCCAGTACTTC. This sequence encodes CASSLGAGETQYF. The entire variable domain, with the rest obtained from reference TRBV5-6 and TRBJ2-5, is as follows: DAGVTQSPTHLIKTRGQQVTLRCSPKSGHDTVSWYQQALGQGPQFIFQYYEEEERQRGNFPDRFSGHQFPNYSSELNVNALLLGDSALYLCASSLGAGETQYFGPGTRLLVL.

V gene TRBV5-1 combines with J gene TRBJ2-2; perhaps TRBD2 as D (5 bases). This CDR3 is built from 14 residues. CDR1 and CDR2 from the germline V gene are SGHRS and YFSETQ. V was cut by 2 bases and J by 4 bases, with 9 bases left in between. CDR3 amino acids: CASSFRGSTGELFF. CDR3 coding DNA: TGCGCCAGCAGCTTTCGAGGGAGCACCGGGGAGCTGTTTTTT.

V gene TRBV24-1 combines with J gene TRBJ1-2; no definite D call. The CDR3 is made up of 13 amino acids. The V end was cut by 4 bases, the J end by 4 bases, with 9 bases between. Germline V gives CDR1 KGHDR, CDR2 SFDVKD. DNA for the CDR3: TGTGCCACCAGTGACGGGGTACCCTATGGCTACACCTTC. Translating gives CATSDGVPYGYTF.

The V and J genes are TRBV3-1 (or the pseudogene TRBV3-2) and TRBJ2-7; weak D call: TRBD2 (6 bases). The CDR3 has 15 amino acids. Germline lookup yields CDR1 LGHDT and CDR2 YNNKEL (reference sequence). V lost 0 bases and J lost 3, with 12 bases in between. In DNA, the CDR3 is TGTGCCAGCAGCCAAGAATTTAGCGGACGCTACGAGCAGTACTTC. Its protein is CASSQEFSGRYEQYF.

The chain links TRBV19 to TRBJ2-2; TRBD1 matches 7 bases. After removal of 5 bases from V and 7 bases from J, the junction contained 13 bases not matched to a gene. The CDR3 is made up of 16 amino acids. The germline V gene has CDR1 LNHDA and CDR2 SQIVND (reference sequence). The CDR3 here is CASSDTIDRVFGELFF. The CDR3 coding sequence is TGTGCCAGTAGTGACACGATTGACAGGGTGTTCGGGGAGCTGTTTTTT.